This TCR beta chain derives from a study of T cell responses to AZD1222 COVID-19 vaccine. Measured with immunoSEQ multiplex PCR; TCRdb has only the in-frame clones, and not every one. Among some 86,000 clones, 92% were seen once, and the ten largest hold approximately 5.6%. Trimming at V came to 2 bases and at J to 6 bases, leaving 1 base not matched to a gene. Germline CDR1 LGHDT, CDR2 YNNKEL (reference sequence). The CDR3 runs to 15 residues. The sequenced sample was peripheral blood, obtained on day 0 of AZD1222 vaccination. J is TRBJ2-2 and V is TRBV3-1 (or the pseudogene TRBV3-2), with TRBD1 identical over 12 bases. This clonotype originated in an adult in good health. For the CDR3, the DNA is TGTGCCAGCAGCCAACGGGACAGGGGGCCCGGGGAGCTGTTTTTT. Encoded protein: CASSQRDRGPGELFF.